The next 21 T cell receptor beta chains were all read from a single sample in a study of beta chain features in type 1 diabetes. Expressed TCRB transcripts were sequenced after all isolated RNA was converted to cDNA. This table comes from immunoSEQ multiplex PCR, and its TCRdb copy is limited to in-frame clones, with some not included. The sample includes 130,000 to 150,000 clones, about 44% of them seen just once. Sequenced sample: Tregs from blood. These receptors came from a man aged 18 to 30 in good health.

This chain links TRBV4-3 with TRBJ1-2; weak D call: TRBD1 (5 bases). V was pared by 4 bases and J by 0 bases, with 21 bases between. The CDR3 runs 18 residues. Looked up from germline, CDR1 is LGHNA and CDR2 is YSLEER. The CDR3 sequence is CASSRGGGRNPSNYGYTF. The DNA for the CDR3 is TGCGCCAGCAGCCGGGGCGGGGGGAGGAATCCATCTAACTATGGCTACACCTTC.

V and J are TRBV19 and TRBJ1-5; 7 positions match TRBD1. The CDR3 has 13 amino acids. Germline loops: CDR1 LNHDA, CDR2 SQIVND (reference sequence). Trimming cost V 8 bases and J 4 bases; bases outside gene matches: 5. The DNA of the CDR3 is TGTGCCAGTCGACAGGGTGGGAATCAGCCCCAGCATTTT. Translating gives CASRQGGNQPQHF.

The gene calls are TRBV7-9 and TRBJ1-1; D is ambiguous. The CDR3 is made up of 14 amino acids. CDR1 SEHNR and CDR2 FQNEAQ come from the germline V gene (reference sequence). The ends were cut back, 5 bases at V and 6 bases at J, with 16 bases in the middle. The CDR3 coding sequence is TGTGCCAGCAGCGACCGGTTGGTGAGGCCTGAAGCTTTCTTT. This gives the protein CASSDRLVRPEAFF.

The chain uses TRBV7-8 and TRBJ2-5; D unresolved. The J call may be incorrect, as the DNA end agrees better with TRBJ2-7. The germline CDR1 and CDR2 sequences are SGHVS and FQNEAQ. CDR3 size: 13 residues. The CDR3 region has the DNA TGTGCCAGCAGCTTACCCCCGGGTTACGAGCAGTACTTC. It encodes CASSLPPGYEQYF.

The V call is TRBV28, the J call TRBJ2-7; the D gene is possibly TRBD2 (5 bases). Per the germline V gene, CDR1 is MDHEN and CDR2 is SYDVKM. The CDR3 consists of 15 residues. Trimming stripped 2 bases from V and 2 bases from J, with 13 bases between. The CDR3 DNA reads as TGTGCCAGCAGTTTAAGAGCGGCATTCCCCTACGAGCAGTACTTC. Protein product: CASSLRAAFPYEQYF.

The chain uses TRBV11-1 and TRBJ2-7; 11 nucleotides agree with TRBD1. Trimming cost V 5 bases and J 3 bases; bases outside gene matches: 9. Germline CDR1 and CDR2: SGHAT and FQDESV (reference sequence). The CDR3 spans 16 residues. This CDR3 reads CASSRLGGTGGYEQYF. The CDR3 DNA is TGTGCCAGCAGCCGATTGGGCGGGACAGGGGGCTACGAGCAGTACTTC.

In DNA, the CDR3 is TGCGCCAGCAGTGATAGGGGGGGCTACATGAACACTGAAGCTTTCTTT. This gives the protein CASSDRGGYMNTEAFF. This sequence joins TRBV10-2 and TRBJ1-1; D may be TRBD1 (6 bases). Germline CDR1 WSHSY, CDR2 SAAADI. The CDR3 runs 16 residues. Trimming removed 3 bases at V and 0 bases at J, with 14 bases between.

Concerning this clone itself: In the same sample, other DNA sequences code for this CDR3. This sequence joins TRBV7-9 and TRBJ2-7, with 8 bases fitting TRBD1. The CDR3 runs 14 residues. Losses at the gene ends were 5 bases for V and 0 bases for J; bases not matched to a gene: 3. CDR1 is SEHNR and CDR2 is FQNEAQ in the germline V gene (reference sequence). The CDR3, as DNA: TGTGCCAGCAGCCGGACAGGGAGCTCCTACGAGCAGTACTTC. Translating gives CASSRTGSSYEQYF.

A few counts support this clone. The V call is TRBV28, the J call TRBJ1-1; D not resolved. Germline loops: CDR1 MDHEN, CDR2 SYDVKM. The CDR3 consists of 14 residues. Trimming pared 2 bases from V and 1 base from J, leaving 8 bases between. The CDR3 region is CASSLDLRNTEAFF. In nucleotides, the CDR3 is TGTGCCAGCAGTTTAGACTTAAGGAACACTGAAGCTTTCTTT.

This clone has a handful of counts. The chain links TRBV28 to TRBJ1-4; no clear D. Trimming took 6 bases from V and 5 from J, leaving 13 bases between them. CDR1 is MDHEN and CDR2 is SYDVKM in the germline V gene. This CDR3 has 14 amino acids. Here the CDR3 DNA reads TGTGCCAGCAGCGCAGTGAGGTCGAATGAAAAACTGTTTTTT. This translates into CASSAVRSNEKLFF.

The gene calls are TRBV28 and TRBJ2-7; possible D gene TRBD2, 5 bases. The CDR3 is made up of 11 amino acids. V was pared by 7 bases and J by 6 bases, with 10 bases between. Per the germline V gene, CDR1 is MDHEN and CDR2 is SYDVKM. CDR3 in amino acids: CASIGGGEQYF. The CDR3 nucleotides are TGTGCCAGCATAGGAGGCGGCGAGCAGTACTTC.

The CDR3 nucleotides read TGCGCCAGCAGCCCCCAGGGGTACGGCTATGGCTACACCTTC. This gives the protein CASSPQGYGYGYTF. The chain uses TRBV5-1 and TRBJ1-2; perhaps TRBD1 as D (6 bases). Germline V CDR1 and CDR2: SGHRS, YFSETQ. Deletions cut 4 bases from V and 4 bases from J, with 14 bases between. This CDR3 has 14 residues.

J is TRBJ2-3 and V is TRBV9, with 9 nucleotides matching TRBD1. The V and J ends lost 3 bases and 3 bases, in that order; junction bases with no gene match: 5. This CDR3 region has 15 residues. Germline lookup yields CDR1 SGDLS and CDR2 YYNGEE. The CDR3: CASSGYRGLTDTQYF. CDR3 bases: TGTGCCAGCAGCGGCTACAGGGGGCTGACAGATACGCAGTATTTT.

The sample holds a few counts of this clone. J is TRBJ2-7 and V is TRBV6-6; TRBD2 matches at 11 bases. CDR3 length equals 14 residues. Germline lookup yields CDR1 MNHNY and CDR2 SVGAGI (reference sequence). After removal of 6 bases from V and 2 bases from J, the junction contained 3 bases not matched to a gene. In DNA, the CDR3 is TGTGCCAGCAGAGTAGCGGGGGGGCCCTACGAGCAGTACTTC. Translating gives CASRVAGGPYEQYF.

This clone has more than one count but fewer than ten. The chain employs TRBV5-8 and TRBJ1-2, with TRBD1 matching over 12 bases. The germline V gene has CDR1 SGHTS and CDR2 YDEGEE. The CDR3 totals 17 residues. After removal of 4 bases from V and 3 bases from J, the junction contained 10 bases not matched to a gene. DNA for the CDR3: TGTGCCAGCAGCCGGGGACAGGGGGCGAGGATTCACTATGGCTACACCTTC. Encoded protein: CASSRGQGARIHYGYTF.

The chain employs TRBV18 and TRBJ2-1; 11 bases map to TRBD2. The CDR3 has 16 residues. V gave up 3 bases and J gave up 6 bases; unmatched junction bases: 7. Germline loops: CDR1 KGHSH, CDR2 LQKENI. In DNA form, the CDR3 reads TGTGCCAGCTCACCGCACGTAGCGGGAGGGTTCAATGAGCAGTTCTTC. Amino acid sequence: CASSPHVAGGFNEQFF.

DNA of the CDR3: TGTGCCAGCAGCCCGCCCCGGACTAGTTTTGTCGATGAGCAGTTCTTC. It specifies CASSPPRTSFVDEQFF. This rearrangement joins TRBV27 to TRBJ2-1; TRBD2 agrees at 7 bases. The V and J ends lost 6 bases and 8 bases, in that order; junction bases with no gene match: 16. The CDR3 extends over 16 amino acids. Germline CDR1 is MNHEY and CDR2 is SMNVEV (reference sequence).

The rearrangement joins TRBV13 to TRBJ2-1; TRBD1 might be the D (7 bases). This CDR3 is built from 15 residues. Germline V gene data show CDR1 as PRHDT and CDR2 as FYEKMQ (reference sequence). The germline V and J ends were trimmed by 5 bases and 1 base, with 12 bases remaining between them. The DNA for the CDR3 is TGTGCCAGCAGCCCAGGGGGGAATTCCTACAATGAGCAGTTCTTC. Encoded protein: CASSPGGNSYNEQFF.

The chain uses TRBV7-9 and TRBJ1-2; D is perhaps TRBD1 (6 bases). Germline-derived CDR1 and CDR2 are SEHNR and FQNEAQ (reference sequence). V shed 1 base and J shed 0 bases, with 9 bases lying between them. CDR3 length: 15 amino acids. The CDR3 DNA follows: TGTGCCAGCAGCTTAGTTGGGGGCGCTAACTATGGCTACACCTTC. Amino acid sequence: CASSLVGGANYGYTF.

This clone was detected only a few times. The chain is built from TRBV7-2 and TRBJ2-5, with TRBD2 matching 14 bases. V dropped 0 bases and J dropped 5; count of bases not matched to a gene: 8. Germline V CDR1 and CDR2: SGHTA, FQGNSA. This CDR3 has 18 amino acids. In nucleotides, the CDR3 is TGTGCCAGCAGCTTAGCAGCGACTAGCGGGGGGGCCTGGGAGACCCAGTACTTC. This translates into CASSLAATSGGAWETQYF.

This clone has a handful of counts. J is TRBJ2-2 and V is TRBV19; 10 bases line up with TRBD2. After removal of 4 bases from V and 7 bases from J, the junction contained 9 bases not matched to a gene. The CDR3 loop spans 16 amino acids. Germline V gives CDR1 LNHDA, CDR2 SQIVND (reference sequence). The CDR3 loop is CASSTQAGGPVGELFF. The CDR3 bases are TGTGCCAGTAGTACTCAAGCGGGGGGGCCGGTCGGGGAGCTGTTTTTT.